This T cell receptor (beta chain) stems from a study of T cell responses to AZD1222 COVID-19 vaccine. Study-level findings and limits: Baseline antibody screening turned up just five to seven seropositive AZD1222 recipients.

This CDR3 is built from 15 residues. After removal of 3 bases from V and 3 bases from J, the junction contained 9 bases not matched to a gene. CDR1 is SGHRS, CDR2 YFSETQ, per germline. To note about this clone: Its matching antigen is unknown.

TCRdb's copy holds only in-frame clones and misses some; the assay was immunoSEQ multiplex PCR. The sample shows some 170,000 clones, approximately 90% of them seen only once. The chain links TRBV5-1 to TRBJ2-7; TRBD2 matches 7 bases. The sequence was collected from an adult who received the AZD1222 COVID-19 vaccine. Material: peripheral blood, obtained 28 days after the second AZD1222 dose. The DNA of the CDR3 is TGCGCCAGCAGCTCCGGACTAGTATTGGACTACGAGCAGTACTTC. Its protein product is CASSSGLVLDYEQYF.